This T cell receptor (beta chain) was sequenced during a study of shared clonotypes between healthy human individuals. Turning to the study itself: In total, the donors were a couple of women and a few men aged 18 to 49. Researchers assigned three CD4 naive, three CD4 memory, two CD8 naive and one CD8 memory plate to each donor. Study conclusions and caveats: Memory subsets generally showed smaller estimated richness than naive subsets did. Relative to their counterparts shared across all four donors, non-shared clonotypes exhibited diminished generation probabilities.

The CDR3 contains 14 residues. CDR1 and CDR2 (germline): LNHNV, YYDKDF (reference sequence). Between the trimmed V and J ends, which lost 10 bases and 0 bases, there was a span of 13 bases. Naive CD8 cells comprised CD45RO-negative, CCR7-positively selected cells, excluding terminally differentiated effector memory CD45RA+ cells. Using immunoSEQ multiplex PCR, the repertoire was profiled, and TCRdb retains in-frame clones only, with some absent. The sample holds about 2.1 million clones, roughly 91% seen once. Details on this clone: Its specificity is unknown.

Sequenced input: naive CD8+ T cells from PBMCs. The source is a man between 18 and 29 years old in good health. Some clones in this sample may be carry-over from other donors' samples. The genes are TRBV15 and TRBJ1-5; D not certain. The CDR3 DNA reads TGTGCCATCGCAGACGGCAATAGCAATCAGCCCCAGCATTTT. Amino acid sequence: CAIADGNSNQPQHF.